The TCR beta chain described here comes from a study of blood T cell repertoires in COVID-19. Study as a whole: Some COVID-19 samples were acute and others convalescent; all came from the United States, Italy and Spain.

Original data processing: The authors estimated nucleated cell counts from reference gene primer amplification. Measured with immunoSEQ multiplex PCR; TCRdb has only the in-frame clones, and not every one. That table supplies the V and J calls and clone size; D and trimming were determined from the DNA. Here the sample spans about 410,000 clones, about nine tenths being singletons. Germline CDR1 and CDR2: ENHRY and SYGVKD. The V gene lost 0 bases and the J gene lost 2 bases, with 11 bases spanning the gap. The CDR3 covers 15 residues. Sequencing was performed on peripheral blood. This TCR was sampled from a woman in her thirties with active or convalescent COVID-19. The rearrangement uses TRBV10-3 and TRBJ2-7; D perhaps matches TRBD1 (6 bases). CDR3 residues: CAISESGGKPYEQYF. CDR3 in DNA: TGTGCCATCAGTGAGTCAGGGGGAAAACCCTACGAGCAGTACTTC.